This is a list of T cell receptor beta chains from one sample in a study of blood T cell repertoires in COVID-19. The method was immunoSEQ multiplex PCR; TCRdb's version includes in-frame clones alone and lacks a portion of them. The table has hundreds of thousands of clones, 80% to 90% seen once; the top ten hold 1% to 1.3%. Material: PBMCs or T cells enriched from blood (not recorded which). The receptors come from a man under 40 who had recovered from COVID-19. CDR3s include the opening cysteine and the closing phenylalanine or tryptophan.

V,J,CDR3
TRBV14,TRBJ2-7,CASSQGGLSYEQYF
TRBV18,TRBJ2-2,CASSLNAGRARGELFF
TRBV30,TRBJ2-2,CAWMEARELFF
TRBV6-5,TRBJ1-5,CASSSGHNQPQHF
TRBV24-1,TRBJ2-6,CATSSQGPSGANVLTF
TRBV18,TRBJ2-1,CASSPQTGGLSYNEQFF
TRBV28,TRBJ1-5,CASSASGGASRQPQHF
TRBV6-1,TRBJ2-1,CASSEARDYYNEQFF
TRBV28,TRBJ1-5,CASSFPGGGRSNQPQHF
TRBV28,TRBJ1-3,CASSGEGLDTIYF
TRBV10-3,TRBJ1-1,CAISDQFGQGTTEAFF
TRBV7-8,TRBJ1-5,CASSPGGRGDNQPQHF
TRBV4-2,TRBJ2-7,CASSQVVTYEQYF
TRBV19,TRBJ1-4,CASSKMGLGEKLFF
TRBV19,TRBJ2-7,CATRTGYEQYF
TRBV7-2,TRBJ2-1,CASSLLGQSNNEQFF
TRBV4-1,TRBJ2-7,CASSQGLPGTGSYEQYF
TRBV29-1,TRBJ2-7,CSVVRLDTYEQYF
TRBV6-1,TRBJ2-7,CASSHQTSGSYEQYF
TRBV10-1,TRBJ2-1,CASSIGQPNNEQFF
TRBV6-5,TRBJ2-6,CASSTSSAGANVLTF
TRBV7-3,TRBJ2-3,CASSFYNSGRGRTDTQYF
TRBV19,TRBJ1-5,CASSTNAGRGNQPQHF
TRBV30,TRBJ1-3,CAWTWGRTSTGNTIYF
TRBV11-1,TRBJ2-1,CASSLPGLAGNEQFF
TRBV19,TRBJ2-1,CASTRAGGPFNEQFF
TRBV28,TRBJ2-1,CASGMGYKRGQGFF
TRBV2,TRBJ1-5,CASNRDRAGNQPQHF
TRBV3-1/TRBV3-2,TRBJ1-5,CASSQATGAANQPQHF
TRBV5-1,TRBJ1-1,CASSRTGAGDTEAFF
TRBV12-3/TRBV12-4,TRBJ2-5,CASNPTGRETQYF
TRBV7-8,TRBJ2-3,CASSLEGQRDTQYF
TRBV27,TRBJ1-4,CASSGGGYEKLFF
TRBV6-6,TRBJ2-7,CASGRGVSYEQYF
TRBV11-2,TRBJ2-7,CASSSGAGAVYEQYF